Listed below are T cell receptor beta chains from one sample, sequenced in a study of PD-L1 blockade in urothelial cancer. The protocol was immunoSEQ multiplex PCR, while the TCRdb copy is restricted to in-frame clones and leaves out a portion. The sample includes 31,000 or so clones, nearly 90% of them seen just once. Material: PBMCs, obtained around atezolizumab (anti-PD-L1) treatment. The source of these receptors is a man aged 80 or over with urothelial cancer. Both conserved end residues are part of each CDR3. A D gene is named only where the DNA matches it firmly. Not every row has a clone size; where given, it reads once, few, many or a size class.

v_call: TRBV27
clone_size: -
cdr3_length: 19
j_call: TRBJ2-7
d_call: -
cdr3_nt: TGTGCCAGCAGTTTTTTGCGAGGACAGCCACCCTATACTTCCTACGAGCAGTACTTC
cdr3_aa: CASSFLRGQPPYTSYEQYF

v_call: TRBV11-3
clone_size: -
cdr3_length: 13
j_call: TRBJ2-7
d_call: TRBD2
cdr3_nt: TGTGCCAGCAGCTTAGGACTAGCCCGTGAGCAGTACTTC
cdr3_aa: CASSLGLAREQYF

v_call: TRBV6-5
clone_size: -
cdr3_length: 15
j_call: TRBJ1-6
d_call: -
cdr3_nt: TGTGCCAGCATGGGTGGGGAGTCCTATAATTCACCCCTCCACTTT
cdr3_aa: CASMGGESYNSPLHF

v_call: TRBV5-1
clone_size: -
cdr3_length: 18
j_call: TRBJ2-2
d_call: TRBD2
cdr3_nt: TGCGCCAGCAGCTTCCGGGGGGGAATGGCCCTTAACACCGGGGAGCTGTTTTTT
cdr3_aa: CASSFRGGMALNTGELFF

v_call: TRBV7-9
clone_size: -
cdr3_length: 14
j_call: TRBJ1-1
d_call: -
cdr3_nt: TGTGCCAGCAGCTTATACAGGGATAACACTGAAGCTTTCTTT
cdr3_aa: CASSLYRDNTEAFF

v_call: TRBV25-1
clone_size: -
cdr3_length: 11
j_call: TRBJ2-2
d_call: -
cdr3_nt: TGTGCCAGCCTAGGGGCCGGGGAGCTGTTTTTT
cdr3_aa: CASLGAGELFF

v_call: TRBV4-3
clone_size: -
cdr3_length: 15
j_call: TRBJ2-7
d_call: TRBD2
cdr3_nt: TGCGCCAGCAGCCAAGAGCTAGCGGGGTCCTACGAGCAGTACTTC
cdr3_aa: CASSQELAGSYEQYF

v_call: TRBV2
clone_size: -
cdr3_length: 15
j_call: TRBJ2-7
d_call: -
cdr3_nt: TGTGCCAGCAGTGTAGTAGGGGCAGCCGGCTACGAGCAGTACTTC
cdr3_aa: CASSVVGAAGYEQYF

v_call: TRBV27
clone_size: -
cdr3_length: 15
j_call: TRBJ2-5
d_call: TRBD2
cdr3_nt: TGTGCCAGCAGTTTAAGTCTAGCGGGGCAAGAGACCCAGTACTTC
cdr3_aa: CASSLSLAGQETQYF

v_call: TRBV5-4
clone_size: -
cdr3_length: 13
j_call: TRBJ2-1
d_call: TRBD2
cdr3_nt: TGTGCCAGCAGCCCACTAGCGGGTACAGAGCAGTTCTTC
cdr3_aa: CASSPLAGTEQFF

v_call: TRBV28
clone_size: -
cdr3_length: 16
j_call: TRBJ2-2
d_call: TRBD1
cdr3_nt: TGTGCCAGCAGTTTAAGACAGGGGGCTACAACCGGGGAGCTGTTTTTT
cdr3_aa: CASSLRQGATTGELFF

v_call: TRBV7-2
clone_size: -
cdr3_length: 13
j_call: TRBJ2-1
d_call: TRBD1
cdr3_nt: TGTGCCAGCAGCCAGCCAGGGGGCAATGAGCAGTTCTTC
cdr3_aa: CASSQPGGNEQFF

v_call: TRBV5-4
clone_size: -
cdr3_length: 14
j_call: TRBJ1-4
d_call: -
cdr3_nt: TGTGCCAGCAGCTTGGGGCAGTCTAATGAAAAACTGTTTTTT
cdr3_aa: CASSLGQSNEKLFF

v_call: TRBV12-5
clone_size: -
cdr3_length: 15
j_call: TRBJ2-7
d_call: TRBD1
cdr3_nt: TGTGCTAGTGGTTTGGTAATCGGACAGGCCTACGAGCAGTACTTC
cdr3_aa: CASGLVIGQAYEQYF

v_call: TRBV4-1
clone_size: -
cdr3_length: 15
j_call: TRBJ2-7
d_call: -
cdr3_nt: TGCGCCAGCAGCCCTCAATCTGGGGAGACCTACGAGCAGTACTTC
cdr3_aa: CASSPQSGETYEQYF

v_call: TRBV27
clone_size: -
cdr3_length: 16
j_call: TRBJ2-7
d_call: -
cdr3_nt: TGTGCCAGCAGTCCCCTGGAGGGGGCGTTTGTCTACGAGCAGTACTTC
cdr3_aa: CASSPLEGAFVYEQYF

v_call: TRBV30
clone_size: once
cdr3_length: 16
j_call: TRBJ1-2
d_call: -
cdr3_nt: TGTGCCTGGAGATCGCGCCCGGGGGGCGGGAGCTATGGCTACACCTTC
cdr3_aa: CAWRSRPGGGSYGYTF

v_call: TRBV11-3
clone_size: once
cdr3_length: 14
j_call: TRBJ2-1
d_call: -
cdr3_nt: TGTGCCAGCAGCCCCAGGGGGGCTTACAATGAGCAGTTCTTC
cdr3_aa: CASSPRGAYNEQFF

v_call: TRBV29-1
clone_size: -
cdr3_length: 13
j_call: TRBJ2-4
d_call: TRBD2
cdr3_nt: TGCAGCGTTGGAGGCGGGGGTGCGAACATTCAGTACTTC
cdr3_aa: CSVGGGGANIQYF

v_call: TRBV18
clone_size: -
cdr3_length: 14
j_call: TRBJ2-7
d_call: -
cdr3_nt: TGTGCCAGCTCACCAACCGGGACTCGCTACGAGCAGTACTTC
cdr3_aa: CASSPTGTRYEQYF

v_call: TRBV18
clone_size: -
cdr3_length: 13
j_call: TRBJ2-5
d_call: -
cdr3_nt: TGTGCCAGCTCACGGTCAGGCCAAGAGACCCAGTACTTC
cdr3_aa: CASSRSGQETQYF

v_call: TRBV6-5
clone_size: -
cdr3_length: 13
j_call: TRBJ1-1
d_call: -
cdr3_nt: TGTGCCAGCAAACAGGGAGGGGTTTCTGAAGCTTTCTTT
cdr3_aa: CASKQGGVSEAFF

v_call: TRBV2
clone_size: -
cdr3_length: 13
j_call: TRBJ2-5
d_call: TRBD1
cdr3_nt: TGTGCCAGCAGAAGACAGGGTCAAGAGACCCAGTACTTC
cdr3_aa: CASRRQGQETQYF

v_call: TRBV11-2
clone_size: -
cdr3_length: 16
j_call: TRBJ2-3
d_call: TRBD2
cdr3_nt: TGTGCCAGCAGGTCGGGACTATCGTACTCCACAGATACGCAGTATTTT
cdr3_aa: CASRSGLSYSTDTQYF

v_call: TRBV10-3
clone_size: few
cdr3_length: 12
j_call: TRBJ1-5
d_call: -
cdr3_nt: TGTGCCATCAGCGCAGGGGATCAGCCCCAGCATTTT
cdr3_aa: CAISAGDQPQHF

v_call: TRBV28
clone_size: -
cdr3_length: 14
j_call: TRBJ1-4
d_call: TRBD1
cdr3_nt: TGTGCCAGCAGCCGTGACAGGGGGGAGGAAAAACTGTTTTTT
cdr3_aa: CASSRDRGEEKLFF

v_call: TRBV11-3
clone_size: -
cdr3_length: 12
j_call: TRBJ2-6
d_call: -
cdr3_nt: TGTGCCAGCAGCTCATCGGCCAACGTCCTGACTTTC
cdr3_aa: CASSSSANVLTF

v_call: TRBV5-1
clone_size: -
cdr3_length: 15
j_call: TRBJ2-5
d_call: TRBD1
cdr3_nt: TGCGCCAGCAGCTCGGGACAGGGGGTCGGAGAGACCCAGTACTTC
cdr3_aa: CASSSGQGVGETQYF

v_call: TRBV5-1
clone_size: -
cdr3_length: 14
j_call: TRBJ2-1
d_call: TRBD1
cdr3_nt: TGCGCCAGCAGCGGGGACAGGTCGGGCCATGAGCAGTTCTTC
cdr3_aa: CASSGDRSGHEQFF

v_call: TRBV4-3
clone_size: few
cdr3_length: 13
j_call: TRBJ2-3
d_call: -
cdr3_nt: TGCGCCAGCAGCCAAGATCGCGGAAATACGCAGTATTTT
cdr3_aa: CASSQDRGNTQYF

v_call: TRBV14
clone_size: -
cdr3_length: 15
j_call: TRBJ2-3
d_call: -
cdr3_nt: TGTGCCAGCAGCCGAGTGGGGCACCGACCCGATACGCAGTATTTT
cdr3_aa: CASSRVGHRPDTQYF

v_call: TRBV9
clone_size: -
cdr3_length: 16
j_call: TRBJ2-1
d_call: TRBD2
cdr3_nt: TGTGCCAGCAGCACACGGACTAGCGGGTCTTCTGATGAGCAGTTCTTC
cdr3_aa: CASSTRTSGSSDEQFF

v_call: TRBV19
clone_size: few
cdr3_length: 15
j_call: TRBJ2-4
d_call: TRBD2
cdr3_nt: TGTGCCAGTAGTCCTCGGGAGGGGGGGAAAAACATTCAGTACTTC
cdr3_aa: CASSPREGGKNIQYF

v_call: TRBV6-6
clone_size: -
cdr3_length: 14
j_call: TRBJ2-7
d_call: TRBD2
cdr3_nt: TGTGCCAGCAGTCGGACTAGCGGGAGGGTCGAGCAGTACTTC
cdr3_aa: CASSRTSGRVEQYF